This T cell receptor (beta chain) was profiled in a study of radiotherapy plus CTLA-4 blockade in lung cancer. Only in-frame clones appear in the TCRdb table, and some are missing; sequencing was by immunoSEQ multiplex PCR. The sample consists of more than 90,000 clones, approximately 80% of them appearing once. The receptor's source is a human donor with non-small cell lung cancer that progressed on radiotherapy plus ipilimumab. Some clones in this sample may be carry-over from other donors' samples. Sequenced material: peripheral blood, taken from a patient treated with radiotherapy plus ipilimumab.

The DNA of the CDR3 is TGTGCCAGCAGCTTAGAAGGAGGTCAGGGGGTATACGAGCAGTACTTC. Protein: CASSLEGGQGVYEQYF. The rearrangement uses TRBV11-3 and TRBJ2-7; 7 nucleotides align to TRBD1. V was clipped by 0 bases and J by 4 bases; unmatched bases: 9. Per the germline V gene, CDR1 is SGHNT and CDR2 is YENEEA. The CDR3 consists of 16 residues.